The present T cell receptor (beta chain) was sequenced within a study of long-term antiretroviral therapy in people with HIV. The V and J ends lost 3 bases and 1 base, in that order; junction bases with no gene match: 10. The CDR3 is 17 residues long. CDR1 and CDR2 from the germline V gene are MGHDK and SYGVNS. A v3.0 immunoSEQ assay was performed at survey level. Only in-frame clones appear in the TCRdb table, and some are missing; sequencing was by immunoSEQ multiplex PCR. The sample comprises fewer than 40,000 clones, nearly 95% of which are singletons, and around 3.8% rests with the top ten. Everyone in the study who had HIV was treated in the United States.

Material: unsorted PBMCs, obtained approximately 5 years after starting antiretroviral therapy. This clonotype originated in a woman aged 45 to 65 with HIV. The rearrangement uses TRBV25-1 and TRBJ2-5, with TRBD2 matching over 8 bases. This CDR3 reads CASSDPRGGRGQETQYF. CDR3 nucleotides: TGTGCCAGCAGTGACCCTCGGGGGGGACGAGGCCAAGAGACCCAGTACTTC.